A selection of T cell receptor beta chains follows, all from one sample in a study of brain metastases from non-small cell lung cancer. The method was immunoSEQ multiplex PCR; TCRdb's version includes in-frame clones alone and lacks a portion of them. The data contain about 16,000 clones, around 83% of them singletons. The sample comprised primary lung tumor tissue. The receptors derive from a donor aged 40 or older with non-small cell lung cancer. The CDR3 runs from the conserved cysteine through the conserved F or W. The D gene is left open where the match is weak. Only part of the rows carry a size: once, few, many, or a class if the clone is expanded.

J | size | V | D | CDR3 | DNA
TRBJ1-6 | NA | TRBV7-2 | NA | CASSLSSYNSPLHF | TGTGCCAGCAGCTTAAGCTCCTATAATTCACCCCTCCACTTT
TRBJ1-2 | NA | TRBV29-1 | TRBD1 | CSVVRGMFDYTF | TGCAGCGTTGTCAGGGGGATGTTTGACTACACCTTC
TRBJ2-3 | NA | TRBV5-1 | NA | CASSSRGVTDTQYF | TGCGCCAGCAGCTCGAGGGGGGTTACAGATACGCAGTATTTT
TRBJ1-4 | few | TRBV7-8 | NA | CASSFQITNEKLFF | TGTGCCAGCAGCTTCCAGATAACTAATGAAAAACTGTTTTTT
TRBJ2-7 | NA | TRBV19 | NA | CASKRDTGSYEQYF | TGTGCCTCAAAAAGGGACACCGGATCCTACGAGCAGTACTTC
TRBJ1-2 | NA | TRBV25-1 | TRBD1 | CASSEWTGSPYGYTF | TGTGCCAGCAGTGAATGGACAGGGAGCCCCTATGGCTACACCTTC
TRBJ1-2 | NA | TRBV18 | NA | CASSPRGDYGYTF | TGTGCCAGCTCACCCCGGGGCGACTATGGCTACACCTTC
TRBJ2-2 | NA | TRBV5-4 | NA | CASSPGRGSTGELFF | TGTGCCAGCAGCCCTGGACGGGGGAGCACCGGGGAGCTGTTTTTT
TRBJ1-2 | few | TRBV4-1 | TRBD1 | CASSQEGAGGYYGYTF | TGCGCCAGCAGCCAAGAAGGGGCAGGGGGCTACTATGGCTACACCTTC
TRBJ1-4 | once | TRBV6-2/TRBV6-3 | NA | CASSTGTLGEKLFF | TGTGCCAGCAGTACCGGGACCCTGGGAGAGAAACTGTTTTTT
TRBJ1-3 | NA | TRBV5-5 | NA | CASSLWGAGGASSGNTIYF | TGTGCCAGCAGCTTGTGGGGGGCCGGGGGCGCGAGCTCTGGAAACACCATATATTTT
TRBJ1-6 | NA | TRBV30 | NA | CAWSGPTIAPLHF | TGTGCCTGGAGTGGGCCGACAATCGCACCCCTCCACTTT
TRBJ2-1 | NA | TRBV11-3 | TRBD1 | CASSLEQGALDEQFF | TGTGCCAGCAGCTTAGAACAGGGGGCTTTAGATGAGCAGTTCTTC
TRBJ1-1 | NA | TRBV6-6 | NA | CASSPVTGTNTEAFF | TGTGCCAGCAGCCCAGTTACAGGGACGAACACTGAAGCTTTCTTT
TRBJ1-4 | NA | TRBV2 | TRBD1 | CASRDTGAANEKLFF | TGTGCCAGCAGGGATACAGGGGCAGCTAATGAAAAACTGTTTTTT
TRBJ2-7 | NA | TRBV7-6 | NA | CASSLAGSDEQYF | TGTGCCAGCAGCTTAGCAGGCAGTGACGAGCAGTACTTC
TRBJ1-1 | NA | TRBV18 | NA | CASSPATGNTEAFF | TGTGCCAGCTCACCCGCAACAGGGAACACTGAAGCTTTCTTT
TRBJ2-3 | NA | TRBV5-4 | NA | CASSPGTTDTQYF | TGTGCCAGCAGCCCCGGGACGACAGATACGCAGTATTTT
TRBJ1-5 | NA | TRBV6-5 | NA | CASTPDIRSQPQHF | TGTGCCAGCACCCCAGACATTCGTAGTCAGCCCCAGCATTTT
TRBJ2-7 | NA | TRBV5-6 | NA | CASSHLAGLSYEQYF | TGTGCCAGCAGCCACCTGGCAGGGCTCTCCTACGAGCAGTACTTC
TRBJ2-6 | few | TRBV6-5 | NA | CASRSTGSGANVLTF | TGTGCCAGCAGATCTACAGGCTCTGGGGCCAACGTCCTGACTTTC
TRBJ1-1 | NA | TRBV5-6 | TRBD1 | CASSLGLRGRGTEAFF | TGTGCCAGCAGCTTGGGCCTCAGGGGGCGCGGAACTGAAGCTTTCTTT
TRBJ2-3 | NA | TRBV7-2 | NA | CASSLTTTDTQYF | TGTGCCAGCAGCTTAACAACCACAGATACGCAGTATTTT
TRBJ2-7 | NA | TRBV2 | TRBD1 | CASSEPRTGRFEQYF | TGTGCCAGCAGTGAACCCCGGACAGGGAGGTTCGAGCAGTACTTC
TRBJ2-1 | NA | TRBV14 | TRBD2 | CASSEGLASSKFF | TGTGCCAGCAGCGAGGGACTAGCGAGTTCGAAGTTCTTC
TRBJ1-1 | few | TRBV7-3 | NA | CASSSGPGLGNTEAFF | TGTGCCAGCAGCTCGGGTCCGGGACTGGGGAACACTGAAGCTTTCTTT
TRBJ1-1 | NA | TRBV7-8 | NA | CASSLTTTSGTRNTEAFF | TGTGCCAGCAGCTTAACCACTACCTCAGGGACGAGGAACACTGAAGCTTTCTTT
TRBJ1-6 | NA | TRBV30 | NA | CAWSVGETQRIHF | TGTGCTTGGAGTGTAGGGGAGACCCAAAGGATCCACTTT
TRBJ2-1 | NA | TRBV30 | TRBD2 | CAWSVSGRGKFEQFF | TGTGCCTGGAGCGTTAGCGGGAGGGGGAAGTTTGAGCAGTTCTTC
TRBJ1-1 | NA | TRBV6-5 | NA | CASTPTGYTEAFF | TGTGCCAGCACCCCCACAGGGTACACTGAAGCTTTCTTT
TRBJ1-5 | NA | TRBV5-6 | NA | CASSQKNQPQHF | TGTGCCAGCAGCCAGAAAAATCAGCCCCAGCATTTT
TRBJ2-2 | NA | TRBV18 | NA | CASSPRDPRTGELFF | TGTGCCAGCTCACCACGGGACCCAAGGACCGGGGAGCTGTTTTTT
TRBJ1-1 | NA | TRBV27 | NA | CAIPTGEPNTEAFF | TGTGCCATCCCGACCGGGGAGCCGAACACTGAAGCTTTCTTT
TRBJ1-4 | NA | TRBV6-5 | NA | CASSYGGATNEKLFF | TGTGCCAGCAGTTACGGTGGGGCTACTAATGAAAAACTGTTTTTT
TRBJ1-1 | NA | TRBV30 | TRBD1 | CAWRTGTGAETFF | TGTGCCTGGAGGACTGGGACAGGGGCCGAAACTTTCTTT
TRBJ1-5 | NA | TRBV5-5 | TRBD1 | CASSPKQGSNQPQHF | TGTGCCAGCAGCCCTAAACAGGGGAGCAATCAGCCCCAGCATTTT
TRBJ1-1 | NA | TRBV24-1 | NA | CATSASRGPIGTEAFF | TGTGCCACCAGTGCGTCCAGGGGCCCCATTGGCACTGAAGCTTTCTTT
TRBJ1-1 | NA | TRBV7-2 | NA | CASSLGRAVNTEAFF | TGTGCCAGCAGCTTAGGCAGGGCGGTGAACACTGAAGCTTTCTTT
TRBJ2-3 | NA | TRBV27 | NA | CASRRGRDTQYF | TGTGCCAGCAGGAGGGGCAGGGATACGCAGTATTTT
TRBJ1-5 | NA | TRBV7-9 | TRBD1 | CASSPGGTGGQPQHF | TGTGCCAGCAGCCCAGGGGGGACAGGGGGGCAGCCCCAGCATTTT
TRBJ2-3 | once | TRBV6-4 | NA | CAQHPRRPQIRSNF | TGTGCGCAGCATCCCCGGAGACCACAGATACGCAGTAATTTT
TRBJ2-2 | NA | TRBV7-3 | NA | CASSALQGSGELFF | TGTGCCAGCAGCGCCCTACAGGGTTCCGGGGAGCTGTTTTTT
TRBJ1-2 | NA | TRBV6-2/TRBV6-3 | NA | CASSSRYGYTF | TGTGCCAGCAGTTCCAGATATGGCTACACCTTC
TRBJ1-1 | NA | TRBV4-1 | TRBD1 | CASSQDPPGGITEAFF | TGCGCCAGCAGCCAAGATCCCCCAGGGGGGATCACTGAAGCTTTCTTT
TRBJ2-1 | NA | TRBV24-1 | NA | CAISGSGFNEQFF | TGTGCCATCAGTGGGAGCGGGTTTAATGAGCAGTTCTTC
TRBJ1-1 | NA | TRBV7-9 | NA | CASEKGYAEAFF | TGTGCCAGCGAGAAGGGGTACGCTGAAGCTTTCTTT